These 25 T cell receptor beta chains were all obtained from the same sample, sequenced in a study of cytomegalovirus exposure and HLA in healthy donors. Only in-frame clones appear in the TCRdb table, and some are missing; sequencing was by immunoSEQ multiplex PCR. The sample lists 65,000 to 75,000 clones, 80% to 95% occurring once. Input material: PBMCs. These receptors originate from a man in his late teens or twenties in good health and CMV-seropositive.

The V and J genes are TRBV28 and TRBJ2-7, with 7 bases matching TRBD2. The CDR3 loop spans 14 amino acids. Losses at the gene ends were 1 base for V and 3 bases for J; bases not matched to a gene: 3. Germline CDR1 MDHEN, CDR2 SYDVKM. The CDR3 DNA reads as TGTGCCAGCAGTTTATCGGGGGGATACTACGAGCAGTACTTC. Translated: CASSLSGGYYEQYF.

V usage is TRBV6-1 and J usage is TRBJ2-5, with D perhaps matching TRBD2 (5 bases). Trimming stripped 7 bases from V and 5 bases from J, with 17 bases between. This CDR3 comprises 14 residues. Germline V gives CDR1 MNHNS, CDR2 SASEGT. CDR3 in amino acids: CASTPGPDFETQYF. CDR3 sequence (DNA): TGTGCCAGCACCCCGGGCCCGGACTTCGAGACCCAGTACTTC.

The chain links TRBV7-2 to TRBJ1-2, with D uncertain. CDR1 is SGHTA and CDR2 is FQGNSA in the germline V gene. This CDR3 has 12 residues. Between the trimmed V and J ends, which lost 3 bases and 8 bases, there was a span of 10 bases. The CDR3 reads CASSLNGLGYTF. CDR3 sequence (DNA): TGTGCCAGCAGCTTGAACGGGTTGGGCTACACCTTC.

The sample holds one count of this clone. The genes are TRBV5-1 and TRBJ1-2, with TRBD1 as a possible D gene (5 bases). CDR3 length: 14 residues. V was trimmed by 0 bases and J by 8 bases, leaving 14 bases between them. CDR1 and CDR2 (germline): SGHRS, YFSETQ. The CDR3 region has the DNA TGCGCCAGCAGCTTGGATGGGGCCGAGCTCGGCTACACCTTC. Translated: CASSLDGAELGYTF.

J is TRBJ2-7 and V is TRBV23-1; the D gene is possibly TRBD1 (6 bases). TRBV23-1 is designated an ORF whose function remains uncertain. The CDR3 is 18 residues long. V was shortened by 4 bases and J by 4 bases, with 26 bases between the two germline ends. The CDR3, as DNA: TGCGCCAGCAGTCCCCGCCTTACGATCAGGACAGACACATACGAGCAGTACTTC. This codes for CASSPRLTIRTDTYEQYF.

This chain joins TRBV5-1 and TRBJ1-2; the D is unclear. The germline gives CDR1 SGHRS, CDR2 YFSETQ. This CDR3 spans 14 amino acids. Trimming removed 4 bases from V and 4 bases from J, with 14 bases in between. CDR3 sequence: CASSTSTLTYGYTF. CDR3 sequence (DNA): TGCGCCAGCAGCACCTCGACATTAACCTATGGCTACACCTTC.

The chain carries TRBV27 and TRBJ2-2; D might be TRBD1 (5 bases). Germline assignment: CDR1 MNHEY and CDR2 SMNVEV (reference sequence). CDR3 length: 17 amino acids. V lost 2 bases to trimming and J lost 0 bases, with 13 bases between them. CDR3 loop: CASSLTGPLPNTGELFF. CDR3 in DNA: TGTGCCAGCAGTTTAACAGGCCCGCTCCCGAACACCGGGGAGCTGTTTTTT.

The chain employs TRBV28 and TRBJ2-7, with TRBD1 as a possible D gene (6 bases). The CDR3 is made up of 13 amino acids. Trimming cost V 11 bases and J 7 bases, with 21 bases left between them. Germline V gene data show CDR1 as MDHEN and CDR2 as SYDVKM. CDR3 residues: CAGQQGTGLEQYF. For the CDR3, the DNA is TGTGCCGGCCAACAGGGTACCGGCTTGGAGCAGTACTTC.

The chain is built from TRBV6-1 and TRBJ2-5; maybe TRBD1 (5 bases). Per germline, CDR1 MNHNS and CDR2 SASEGT. This CDR3 has 18 amino acids. V gave up 2 bases and J gave up 4 bases, with 23 bases separating them. CDR3 region: CASSEYYVGVVRRETQYF. The CDR3 nucleotides read TGTGCCAGCAGTGAATATTATGTAGGGGTAGTTAGAAGAGAGACCCAGTACTTC.

The chain joins TRBV9 to TRBJ2-7, with 12 bases fitting TRBD1. Germline loops: CDR1 SGDLS, CDR2 YYNGEE. This CDR3 is 16 amino acids long. V lost 3 bases, J lost 4 bases, and 8 bases stayed unmatched. CDR3 nucleotide sequence: TGTGCCAGCAGCGAGAGCGGGACAGGGGGCTTGTACGAGCAGTACTTC. Translation: CASSESGTGGLYEQYF.

V is TRBV27 and J is TRBJ2-4; 8 bases are a match to TRBD2. Germline-derived CDR1 and CDR2 are MNHEY and SMNVEV (reference sequence). With V trimmed by 4 bases and J by 7 bases, 6 bases remained unmatched. CDR3 length: 14 amino acids. The CDR3 DNA is TGTGCCAGCAGTTCCGGGACGGGAGGGAACATTCAGTACTTC. Protein sequence: CASSSGTGGNIQYF.

This rearrangement joins TRBV5-1 to TRBJ2-1; D may be TRBD1 (6 bases). Looked up from germline, CDR1 is SGHRS and CDR2 is YFSETQ. The CDR3 is 14 residues long. V was trimmed by 4 bases and J by 3 bases, leaving 11 bases between them. The CDR3 here is CASSPTGNYNEQFF. The CDR3 nucleotides read TGCGCCAGCAGCCCAACAGGGAACTACAATGAGCAGTTCTTC. The variable domain in full, with the rest retrieved from reference TRBV5-1 and TRBJ2-1, is KAGVTQTPRYLIKTRGQQVTLSCSPISGHRSVSWYQQTPGQGLQFLFEYFSETQRNKGNFPGRFSGRQFSNSRSEMNVSTLELGDSALYLCASSPTGNYNEQFFGPGTRLTVL.

The chain couples TRBV5-1 to TRBJ2-3; TRBD1 agrees at 10 bases. CDR1 is SGHRS, CDR2 YFSETQ, per germline. J gave up 3 bases and V 5 bases, and 6 bases lay outside the gene matches. CDR3 length equals 15 residues. CDR3 sequence reads: CASRPRDRGTDTQYF. The CDR3 coding sequence is TGCGCCAGCAGGCCTCGGGACAGGGGAACAGATACGCAGTATTTT.

V is TRBV9 and J is TRBJ2-2; D gene uncertain. Germline values: CDR1 SGDLS, CDR2 YYNGEE. V lost 4 bases, J lost 0 bases, and 7 bases lay in between. The CDR3 consists of 14 residues. The CDR3 bases are TGTGCCAGCAGCAGTCTAACGAACACCGGGGAGCTGTTTTTT. This translates into CASSSLTNTGELFF.

V is TRBV6-6 and J is TRBJ2-7; the match to TRBD2 covers 12 bases. The CDR3 is made up of 16 amino acids. With 5 bases clipped from V and 5 bases from J, the junction kept 10 bases outside the gene matches. Germline-derived CDR1 and CDR2 are MNHNY and SVGAGI (reference sequence). CDR3 sequence (DNA): TGTGCCAGCAGTCCGGGACTAGCGGGTTCCCACCACGAGCAGTACTTC. Its protein product is CASSPGLAGSHHEQYF.

This clone was seen only once. One end of the junction is discordant with germline, which a read error may explain. The J gene is TRBJ2-2, the V gene TRBV7-7; 9 bases agree with TRBD1. The CDR3 is made up of 18 amino acids. From germline, CDR1 is SSHAT and CDR2 FNYEAQ (reference sequence). The chain's CDR3 is CASSLGAQTGGASGELFF. CDR3 DNA sequence: TGTGCTAGCAGCTTAGGGGCCCAGACAGGGGGAGCGTCCGGGGAGCTGTTTTTT.

The rearrangement uses TRBV10-3 and TRBJ2-1; 12 nucleotides match TRBD2. Germline CDR1 reads ENHRY; CDR2 reads SYGVKD. The CDR3 totals 18 residues. V was clipped by 2 bases and J by 5 bases; unmatched bases: 10. CDR3 sequence: CAISEGLTSGRANNEQFF. The CDR3, as DNA: TGTGCCATCAGTGAGGGGTTGACTAGCGGGAGAGCAAACAATGAGCAGTTCTTC.

V gene TRBV30 combines with J gene TRBJ2-2, with D possibly TRBD1 on 6 matching bases. CDR1 GTSNPN and CDR2 SVGIG come from the germline V gene (reference sequence). The CDR3 is 13 amino acids. V lost 2 bases and J lost 6, with 10 bases in between. For the CDR3, the DNA is TGTGCCTGGAGTCTACAGGGCCCCGGGGAGCTGTTTTTT. Its protein product is CAWSLQGPGELFF.

This clone was counted a single time. V gene TRBV7-6 combines with J gene TRBJ1-1; TRBD1 might be the D (6 bases). This CDR3 has 14 residues. CDR1 is SGHVS, CDR2 FNYEAQ, per germline. V shed 5 bases and J shed 1 base, with 11 bases lying between them. In nucleotides, the CDR3 is TGTGCCAGCAGCCCGACAGGACGGAACACTGAAGCTTTCTTT. Its translation: CASSPTGRNTEAFF.

The J gene is TRBJ1-1, the V gene TRBV10-3; no firm D call. The germline gives CDR1 ENHRY, CDR2 SYGVKD. The CDR3 spans 14 residues. V was cut by 2 bases and J by 0 bases, with 7 bases left in between. CDR3 loop: CAISEKRVNTEAFF. CDR3 nucleotide sequence: TGTGCCATCAGTGAGAAGAGGGTGAACACTGAAGCTTTCTTT.

The chain couples TRBV30 to TRBJ1-1; a possible D gene is TRBD1 (5 bases). The V end lost 2 bases, the J end lost 8 bases, and 21 bases lay between the germline ends. This CDR3 spans 15 amino acids. Germline V lookup: CDR1 GTSNPN, CDR2 SVGIG (reference sequence). In DNA form, the CDR3 reads TGTGCCTGGAGTCCTCGATGGGGACTCGTGTCGGAAGCTTTCTTT. Amino acid sequence: CAWSPRWGLVSEAFF. Together with reference TRBV30 and TRBJ1-1, the CDR3 gives the full variable domain: SQTIHQWPATLVQPVGSPLSLECTVEGTSNPNLYWYRQAAGRGLQLLFYSVGIGQISSEVPQNLSASRPQDRQFILSSKKLLLSDSGFYLCAWSPRWGLVSEAFFGQGTRLTVV.

This chain joins TRBV23-1 and TRBJ1-5, with D maybe TRBD1 (6 bases). TRBV23-1 is noted as an ORF with a role that remains uncertain. Trimming left V 0 bases short and J 1 base short, with 10 bases between. The CDR3 is 16 residues long. In DNA form, the CDR3 reads TGCGCCAGCAGTCAATCAGGGACAAGCAGCAATCAGCCCCAGCATTTT. Translation: CASSQSGTSSNQPQHF.

The rearrangement links TRBV9 to TRBJ2-7, with TRBD1 as a possible D gene (6 bases). CDR1 and CDR2 from the germline V gene are SGDLS and YYNGEE. Trimming stripped 3 bases from V and 1 base from J, with 11 bases between. The CDR3 length is 14 residues. The CDR3 region has the DNA TGTGCCAGCAGCGGACTCACAGGGTCCTACGAGCAGTACTTC. Encoded protein: CASSGLTGSYEQYF.

This chain connects TRBV9 to TRBJ1-1; the match to TRBD1 covers 8 bases. V shed 2 bases, J shed 3 bases, and the junction held 9 bases outside the gene matches. The CDR3 length is 16 residues. Germline lookup yields CDR1 SGDLS and CDR2 YYNGEE. The CDR3 sequence: CASSVSGGRLDTEAFF. CDR3 in DNA: TGTGCCAGCAGCGTCTCAGGGGGCAGGTTGGACACTGAAGCTTTCTTT.

V is TRBV19 and J is TRBJ1-1; 10 bases map to TRBD1. Germline trimming cut 6 bases from V and 4 bases from J; bases unmatched to any gene: 8. This CDR3 is built from 15 residues. Germline assignment: CDR1 LNHDA and CDR2 SQIVND (reference sequence). CDR3 sequence (DNA): TGTGCCAGTAGCCCGACAGGGGGCGGGGGCACTGAAGCTTTCTTT. It encodes CASSPTGGGGTEAFF.